This T cell receptor (beta chain) was sequenced during a study of beta chain features in type 1 diabetes. Overall study results and limits: All four CD4+ subsets from Type 1 diabetes patients carried moderately but significantly shorter TCRB CDR3s.

This CDR3 is 12 amino acids long. V lost 9 bases, J lost 3 bases, and 12 bases lay in between. The V gene's germline CDR1 is SNHLY and CDR2 FYNNEI. This clone was detected only a few times. Antigen specificity is unknown. Expressed TCRB transcripts were sequenced after all isolated RNA was converted to cDNA. Produced via immunoSEQ multiplex PCR; TCRdb's table is partial and in-frame only. Of about 700,000 clones listed, about an eighth are singletons. This receptor was obtained from a man between 18 and 35 years old with type 1 diabetes. This sequence joins TRBV2 and TRBJ2-7; no reliable D call. Sequences were obtained from naive CD4+ T cells from blood. The CDR3 reads CASSLDVYEQYF. CDR3 in DNA: TGTGCCAGTTCGTTGGATGTCTACGAGCAGTACTTC.